This TCR beta chain was recovered during a study of blood T cell repertoires in COVID-19. Study at large: The United States, Italy and Spain supplied acute and convalescent COVID-19 samples. The cDNA or gDNA used as material had been derived from T cells, B-cell-depleted T cells, or PBMCs.

Per the study methods: Estimates of nucleated cell counts were drawn from the amplification of reference gene primers. Profiled with immunoSEQ multiplex PCR; TCRdb holds only in-frame clones, not every one. Clonal size and the V and J genes are those of that table, whereas D and trimming came from the DNA. The sample has fewer than 350,000 clones, 70% to 90% seen once. Germline V gives CDR1 MNHNY, CDR2 SVGAGI (reference sequence). This CDR3 comprises 16 residues. J was trimmed by 0 bases and V by 5 bases; bases with no gene match: 3. The sample taken for sequencing was peripheral blood. The genes are TRBV6-6 and TRBJ2-7, with 14 bases lining up with TRBD2. The receptor's source is a woman aged 25 to 39 who had recovered from COVID-19. In nucleotides, the CDR3 is TGTGCCAGCAGTCCGGGACTAGCGGGAGACTCCTACGAGCAGTACTTC. Translating it yields CASSPGLAGDSYEQYF.